This T cell receptor beta chain was sequenced for a study of sequential checkpoint blockade in melanoma. Study at large: Randomization was 1:1 between first-line nivolumab→ipilimumab and ipilimumab→nivolumab. Maintenance nivolumab came after either treatment sequence.

This clone was found a few times. This table comes from immunoSEQ multiplex PCR, and its TCRdb copy is limited to in-frame clones, with some not included. The data hold a few thousand clones, with around 70% observed a single time. V dropped 3 bases and J dropped 3 bases, with 12 bases sitting between them. Germline CDR1 is LNHDA and CDR2 is SQIVND (reference sequence). The CDR3 is 14 residues long. Treatment reported: randomized to nivolumab then ipilimumab (arm A) or the reverse (arm B). Patients had received no earlier DNA-damaging chemotherapy. PBMC sorting kept live CD3+CD8+ cells without CD19 or CD56.

The receptor comes from a human donor with melanoma. The V call is TRBV19, the J call TRBJ2-7, with a weak D call TRBD2 (6 bases). Sequencing used CD8+ T cells sorted from blood (inferred from file names), obtained from a patient given nivolumab and ipilimumab in sequence. The CDR3 coding sequence is TGTGCCAGTAGTATGTGGCGGGGAAGCTACGAGCAGTACTTC. It is translated as CASSMWRGSYEQYF.